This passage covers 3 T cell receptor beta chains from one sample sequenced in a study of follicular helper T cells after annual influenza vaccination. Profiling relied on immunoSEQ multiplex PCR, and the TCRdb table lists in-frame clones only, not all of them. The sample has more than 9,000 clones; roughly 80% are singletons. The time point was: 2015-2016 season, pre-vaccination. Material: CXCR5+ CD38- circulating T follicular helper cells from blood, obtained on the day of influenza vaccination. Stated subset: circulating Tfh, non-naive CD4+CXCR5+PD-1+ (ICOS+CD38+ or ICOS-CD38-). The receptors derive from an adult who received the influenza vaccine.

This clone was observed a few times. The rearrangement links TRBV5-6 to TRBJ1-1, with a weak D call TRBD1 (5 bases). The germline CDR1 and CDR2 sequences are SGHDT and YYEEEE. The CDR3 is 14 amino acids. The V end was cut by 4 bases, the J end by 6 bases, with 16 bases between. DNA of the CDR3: TGTGCCAGCAGCCAAGGGTGGGGGGACTCTGAAGCTTTCTTT. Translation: CASSQGWGDSEAFF.

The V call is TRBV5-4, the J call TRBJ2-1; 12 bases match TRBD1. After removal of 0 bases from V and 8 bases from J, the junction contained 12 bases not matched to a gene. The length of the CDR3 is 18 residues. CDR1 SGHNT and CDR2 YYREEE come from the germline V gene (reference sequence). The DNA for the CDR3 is TGTGCCAGCAGCTTGGACCTCACATCCGGGACAGGGGGCGATGAGCAGTTCTTC. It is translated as CASSLDLTSGTGGDEQFF.

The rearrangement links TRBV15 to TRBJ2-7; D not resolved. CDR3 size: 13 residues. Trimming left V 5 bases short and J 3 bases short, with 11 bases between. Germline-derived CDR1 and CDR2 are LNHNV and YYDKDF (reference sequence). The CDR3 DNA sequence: TGTGCCACCAGCCTTATGACGAACTACGAGCAGTACTTC. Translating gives CATSLMTNYEQYF.